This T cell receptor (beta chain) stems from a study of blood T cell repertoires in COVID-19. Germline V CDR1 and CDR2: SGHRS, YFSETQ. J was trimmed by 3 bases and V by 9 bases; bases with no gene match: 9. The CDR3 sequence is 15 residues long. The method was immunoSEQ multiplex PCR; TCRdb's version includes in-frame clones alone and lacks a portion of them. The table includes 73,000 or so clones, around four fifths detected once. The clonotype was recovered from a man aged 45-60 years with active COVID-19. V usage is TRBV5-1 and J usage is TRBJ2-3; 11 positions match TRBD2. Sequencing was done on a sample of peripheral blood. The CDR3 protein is CATSPGTSGTDTQYF. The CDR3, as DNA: TGCGCCACTTCCCCGGGGACTAGCGGAACAGATACGCAGTATTTT. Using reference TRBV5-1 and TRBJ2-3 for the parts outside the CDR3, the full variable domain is KAGVTQTPRYLIKTRGQQVTLSCSPISGHRSVSWYQQTPGQGLQFLFEYFSETQRNKGNFPGRFSGRQFSNSRSEMNVSTLELGDSALYLCATSPGTSGTDTQYFGPGTRLTVL.